The 12 T cell receptor beta chains below were found in one sample sequenced in a study of cytotoxic CD8 clonotypes in ibrutinib-treated CLL. Assay: immunoSEQ multiplex PCR; the TCRdb copy retains only in-frame clones and omits some. In the table there are some 350,000 clones, about 64% of which are singletons. Sequencing used PBMCs, obtained after 36 months of ibrutinib treatment. These receptors were obtained from a human donor with chronic lymphocytic leukemia.

The genes are TRBV14 and TRBJ2-1, with D perhaps TRBD1 (5 bases). The V gene's germline CDR1 is SGHDN and CDR2 FVKESK. V was shortened by 5 bases and J by 5 bases, with 10 bases between the two germline ends. This CDR3 is 13 amino acids long. The CDR3 bases are TGTGCCAGCAGCTATGGGGCCAACAATGAGCAGTTCTTC. This gives the protein CASSYGANNEQFF.

Written as DNA, the CDR3 is TGTGCCAGCAGCTTAGGGCGAGCGTCGGATACGCAGTATTTT. This encodes CASSLGRASDTQYF. The V call is TRBV11-3, the J call TRBJ2-3; D ambiguous. Germline-derived CDR1 and CDR2 are SGHNT and YENEEA. The V end lost 1 base, the J end lost 6 bases, and 11 bases lay between the germline ends. The CDR3 length is 14 residues. The variable domain in full, with the rest retrieved from reference TRBV11-3 and TRBJ2-3, is EAGVVQSPRYKIIEKKQPVAFWCNPISGHNTLYWYLQNLGQGPELLIRYENEEAVDDSQLPKDRFSAERLKGVDSTLKIQPAELGDSAVYLCASSLGRASDTQYFGPGTRLTVL.

The chain carries TRBV5-1 and TRBJ2-7; perhaps D is TRBD1 or TRBD2 (5 bases each). CDR1 is SGHRS, CDR2 YFSETQ, per germline. The V end was cut by 4 bases, the J end by 6 bases, with 11 bases between. This CDR3 contains 12 residues. The CDR3 loop reads CASSPERGEQYF. CDR3 DNA sequence: TGCGCCAGCAGCCCGGAGAGGGGCGAGCAGTACTTC.

The rearrangement joins TRBV5-1 to TRBJ2-3; tentatively, D is TRBD1 or TRBD2 (6 bases each). The V and J ends lost 5 bases and 2 bases respectively, with 9 bases between them. The germline V gene encodes CDR1 SGHRS and CDR2 YFSETQ. The CDR3 has 13 residues. CDR3 residues: CASRGGPTDTQYF. The CDR3 region has the DNA TGCGCCAGCAGGGGGGGCCCCACAGATACGCAGTATTTT.

This chain uses TRBV19 with TRBJ2-1, with D perhaps TRBD2 (6 bases). Trimming took off 6 bases at V and 4 bases at J, with 10 bases between the two ends. The CDR3 is 13 amino acids. CDR1 is LNHDA and CDR2 is SQIVND in the germline V gene (reference sequence). CDR3 region: CASSGSSYNEQFF. The DNA for the CDR3 is TGTGCCAGTAGCGGGAGTTCTTACAATGAGCAGTTCTTC.

This clone was observed a handful of times. CDR3 DNA: TGTGCCAGCAGTTTGAAACTAACCTACGAGCAGTACTTC. It is translated as CASSLKLTYEQYF. The chain recombines TRBV28 with TRBJ2-7; no definite D call. The germline CDR1 and CDR2 sequences are MDHEN and SYDVKM. Trimming removed 3 bases from V and 2 bases from J, with 8 bases in between. This CDR3 comprises 13 residues. Drawing the rest from reference TRBV28 and TRBJ2-7, the complete variable domain is DVKVTQSSRYLVKRTGEKVFLECVQDMDHENMFWYRQDPGLGLRLIYFSYDVKMKEKGDIPEGYSVSREKKERFSLILESASTNQTSMYLCASSLKLTYEQYFGPGTRLTVT.

The CDR3 loop reads CASSLSGAVYEQYF. CDR3 coding DNA: TGTGCCAGCAGTTTGAGCGGGGCGGTATACGAGCAGTACTTC. The J gene is TRBJ2-7, the V gene TRBV7-9; TRBD2 agrees at 7 bases. Germline CDR1 is SEHNR and CDR2 is FQNEAQ (reference sequence). Trimming took 6 bases from V and 4 from J; bases not matched to a gene: 9. This CDR3 comprises 14 residues. Full variable domain (rest looked up from reference TRBV7-9 and TRBJ2-7): DTGVSQNPRHKITKRGQNVTFRCDPISEHNRLYWYRQTLGQGPEFLTYFQNEAQLEKSRLLSDRFSAERPKGSFSTLEIQRTEQGDSAMYLCASSLSGAVYEQYFGPGTRLTVT.

The CDR3 DNA is TGTGCCAGCAGTTCGAGAGGGGTATCCTACGAGCAGTACTTC. It codes for CASSSRGVSYEQYF. The V and J genes are TRBV6-5 and TRBJ2-7; D possibly matches TRBD1 or TRBD2 (5 bases each). This CDR3 has 14 residues. V was shortened by 4 bases and J by 1 base, with 11 bases between the two germline ends. Germline-derived CDR1 and CDR2 are MNHEY and SVGAGI.

Turning to this clone: The final CDR3 position lacks the conserved phenylalanine or tryptophan, pointing to a likely read error. No DNA is shown, since the ends of the CDR3 on it are uncertain; the CDR3 is the one TCRdb lists. CDR3 loop: CASSDVVVC. This sequence joins TRBV6-4 and TRBJ2-4; the table's D call, TRBD2, was not checked against the DNA. Germline loops: CDR1 MRHNA, CDR2 SNTAGT. The CDR3 is made up of 9 amino acids, end residues included.

The V gene is TRBV21-1, the J gene TRBJ2-1; the D call of TRBD1 is as the table states it, not checked on the DNA. TRBV21-1 is a pseudogene locus. This CDR3 comprises 15 residues. CDR3 amino acids: CASTPGTGGYNEQFF. The CDR3, as DNA: TGTGCCAGCACCCCCGGGACAGGGGGCTACAATGAGCAGTTCTTC.

The gene calls are TRBV27 and TRBJ2-3; 7 nucleotides align to TRBD1. With 4 bases clipped from V and 6 bases from J, the junction kept 4 bases outside the gene matches. The CDR3 has 13 amino acids. CDR1 is MNHEY and CDR2 is SMNVEV in the germline V gene (reference sequence). The CDR3 here is CASSSNRGDTQYF. CDR3 nucleotide sequence: TGTGCCAGCAGTTCGAACAGGGGTGATACGCAGTATTTT.

The rearrangement links TRBV5-4 to TRBJ1-2; D unresolved. The V end was cut by 2 bases, the J end by 8 bases, with 13 bases between. Germline V gene lookup returns CDR1 SGHNT and CDR2 YYREEE (reference sequence). There are 13 residues in the CDR3. CDR3 in DNA: TGTGCCAGCAGCTTTTCTCTGGCCTCGGGCTACACCTTC. It yields the protein CASSFSLASGYTF. The full variable domain, with the rest looked up from reference TRBV5-4 and TRBJ1-2, is ETGVTQSPTHLIKTRGQQVTLRCSSQSGHNTVSWYQQALGQGPQFIFQYYREEENGRGNFPPRFSGLQFPNYSSELNVNALELDDSALYLCASSFSLASGYTFGSGTRLTVV.